These 23 T cell receptor beta chains share one sample of origin, sequenced in a study of blood T cell repertoires in COVID-19. Assay: immunoSEQ multiplex PCR; the TCRdb copy retains only in-frame clones and omits some. The table records over 150,000 clones, more than 70% of them present only once. The specimen sequenced was peripheral blood. The receptors originated from a man aged 45-65 years who had recovered from COVID-19.

The rearrangement links TRBV2 to TRBJ2-1; TRBD2 matches 11 bases. Germline CDR1 and CDR2: SNHLY and FYNNEI. This CDR3 is 15 amino acids long. After removal of 6 bases from V and 7 bases from J, the junction contained 8 bases not matched to a gene. In DNA, the CDR3 is TGTGCCAGCAGGGACAAGACTAGCGGGAATAATGAGCAGTTCTTC. Amino acids: CASRDKTSGNNEQFF.

The chain is built from TRBV2 and TRBJ1-5; tentatively, D is TRBD1 (6 bases). Trimming left V 3 bases short and J 5 bases short, with 14 bases between. Germline values: CDR1 SNHLY, CDR2 FYNNEI. The CDR3 contains 15 residues. CDR3 sequence: CASSDRQGFDQPQHF. The DNA of the CDR3 is TGTGCCAGCAGTGATCGGCAGGGGTTCGATCAGCCCCAGCATTTT.

This clone was observed once. The CDR3: CASSLLAGGPDTQYF. CDR3 nucleotides: TGCGCCAGCAGCTTGCTAGCGGGAGGGCCAGATACGCAGTATTTT. The chain has TRBV5-1 and TRBJ2-3, with 12 bases identical to TRBD2. V lost 1 base and J lost 4; bases outside the gene matches: 1. This CDR3 contains 15 residues. CDR1 is SGHRS, CDR2 YFSETQ, per germline.

This sequence joins TRBV5-1 and TRBJ2-3; maybe TRBD2 (5 bases). Trimming left V 4 bases short and J 6 bases short, with 18 bases between. The CDR3 runs 15 residues. Germline assignment: CDR1 SGHRS and CDR2 YFSETQ. In DNA, the CDR3 is TGCGCCAGCAGCCTCCGGGTCTCCAGAGGGGATACGCAGTATTTT. As protein: CASSLRVSRGDTQYF. Using reference TRBV5-1 and TRBJ2-3 for the parts outside the CDR3, the full variable domain is KAGVTQTPRYLIKTRGQQVTLSCSPISGHRSVSWYQQTPGQGLQFLFEYFSETQRNKGNFPGRFSGRQFSNSRSEMNVSTLELGDSALYLCASSLRVSRGDTQYFGPGTRLTVL.

This chain uses TRBV5-6 with TRBJ2-1; 7 bases match TRBD2. V was pared by 0 bases and J by 2 bases, with 8 bases of the junction left unmatched. The CDR3 is 17 amino acids. Germline V gives CDR1 SGHDT, CDR2 YYEEEE. The CDR3 loop reads CASSLVGSGWPYNEQFF. CDR3 nucleotide sequence: TGTGCCAGCAGCTTGGTTGGTAGCGGGTGGCCCTACAATGAGCAGTTCTTC.

This rearrangement joins TRBV20-1 to TRBJ2-7; D is uncertain. This CDR3 has 13 amino acids. Trimming pared 3 bases from V and 2 bases from J, leaving 11 bases between. Germline assignment: CDR1 DFQATT and CDR2 SNEGSKA (reference sequence). DNA of the CDR3: TGCAGTGCTAGTGCGGCGGCCCCCTACGAGCAGTACTTC. Its protein product is CSASAAAPYEQYF.

The V call is TRBV6-2 or TRBV6-3, the J call TRBJ1-5; D might be TRBD1 (6 bases). V lost 2 bases, J lost 2 bases, and 10 bases lay in between. The length of the CDR3 is 15 residues. Germline V gives CDR1 MNHEY, CDR2 SVGEGT. This CDR3 reads CASSYGGAGNQPQHF. As DNA, the CDR3 is TGTGCCAGCAGTTACGGGGGGGCCGGCAATCAGCCCCAGCATTTT.

The chain carries TRBV30 and TRBJ1-6; TRBD1 might be the D (5 bases). This CDR3 is built from 12 residues. The germline CDR1 and CDR2 sequences are GTSNPN and SVGIG (reference sequence). With 4 bases removed from V and 5 bases from J, the gap between germline ends came to 6 bases. CDR3 sequence (DNA): TGTGCCTGGACAGGGAATAATTCACCCCTCCACTTT. This gives the protein CAWTGNNSPLHF.

V is TRBV5-1 and J is TRBJ1-2; 8 bases are a match to TRBD1. V was pared by 0 bases and J by 4 bases, with 11 bases of the junction left unmatched. Germline CDR1 is SGHRS and CDR2 is YFSETQ. The CDR3 runs 17 residues. The CDR3 sequence is CASSLAGTGIGPYGYTF. The DNA of the CDR3 is TGCGCCAGCAGCTTGGCCGGGACAGGAATAGGACCCTATGGCTACACCTTC.

The chain employs TRBV5-1 and TRBJ2-3; tentatively, D is TRBD2 (6 bases). This CDR3 contains 15 residues. The V gene's germline CDR1 is SGHRS and CDR2 YFSETQ. Deletions cut 4 bases from V and 6 bases from J, with 18 bases between. CDR3 sequence: CASSRQGLRLDTQYF. For the CDR3, the DNA is TGCGCCAGCAGCCGCCAGGGACTCCGCCTGGATACGCAGTATTTT.

J is TRBJ1-5 and V is TRBV11-1; tentative D call: TRBD1 (5 bases). The CDR3 loop spans 14 amino acids. The germline V gene has CDR1 SGHAT and CDR2 FQDESV (reference sequence). Trimming shortened V by 10 bases and J by 0 bases, and 13 bases separated the two germline ends. CDR3 sequence (DNA): TGTGCCACCGGGGGAGAGAATAGCAATCAGCCCCAGCATTTT. Protein: CATGGENSNQPQHF.

This rearrangement joins TRBV7-2 to TRBJ1-1; TRBD1 aligns across 7 bases. The CDR3 runs to 16 residues. CDR1 and CDR2 from the germline V gene are SGHTA and FQGNSA. The J segment lost 6 bases and the V segment lost 1 base, leaving 11 bases of the junction unmatched. The DNA of the CDR3 is TGTGCCAGCAGCTTAGGACAGGGATGGAGGCTCCCTGAAGCTTTCTTT. Protein sequence: CASSLGQGWRLPEAFF.

The CDR3 sequence: CASSGRLAGGSGTQYF. The CDR3 coding sequence is TGTGCCAGCAGCGGGAGACTAGCGGGAGGAAGTGGTACGCAGTATTTT. This chain connects TRBV7-2 to TRBJ2-3; 13 bases match TRBD2. Germline V lookup: CDR1 SGHTA, CDR2 FQGNSA. V gave up 5 bases and J gave up 8 bases; unmatched junction bases: 10. The CDR3 is made up of 16 amino acids.

The table lists this clone with a count of one. J is TRBJ1-5 and V is TRBV25-1, with a weak D call TRBD1 (6 bases). Trimming shortened V by 5 bases and J by 4 bases, and 15 bases separated the two germline ends. The CDR3 spans 15 residues. Germline V CDR1 and CDR2: MGHDK, SYGVNS. CDR3 protein: CASSPAQGLNQPQHF. In DNA form, the CDR3 reads TGTGCCAGCAGTCCCGCACAGGGTTTAAATCAGCCCCAGCATTTT.

This clone was counted between two and nine times. The chain joins TRBV28 to TRBJ1-1; D remains unclear. Germline values: CDR1 MDHEN, CDR2 SYDVKM. The CDR3 is made up of 14 amino acids. Trimming took off 2 bases at V and 1 base at J, with 8 bases between the two ends. CDR3 DNA sequence: TGTGCCAGCAGTTTAAGGCAGGAGAACACTGAAGCTTTCTTT. The encoded protein is CASSLRQENTEAFF.

V usage is TRBV9 and J usage is TRBJ2-1; 7 nucleotides match TRBD2. J gave up 7 bases and V 4 bases, and 11 bases lay outside the gene matches. Per the germline V gene, CDR1 is SGDLS and CDR2 is YYNGEE. This CDR3 comprises 15 residues. CDR3 in amino acids: CASSSLGREFNEQFF. The CDR3 DNA follows: TGTGCCAGCAGCTCACTGGGGCGGGAGTTTAATGAGCAGTTCTTC.

This clone was seen only once. The CDR3 spells CASSLPGQGAYEQYF. CDR3 sequence (DNA): TGTGCCAGCAGTTTACCGGGACAGGGGGCCTACGAGCAGTACTTC. The chain employs TRBV28 and TRBJ2-7; 11 bases map to TRBD1. The trim removed 2 bases at V and 2 bases at J, leaving 2 bases unmatched. The CDR3 covers 15 residues. From germline, CDR1 is MDHEN and CDR2 SYDVKM. The complete variable domain, with remaining parts taken from reference TRBV28 and TRBJ2-7, reads DVKVTQSSRYLVKRTGEKVFLECVQDMDHENMFWYRQDPGLGLRLIYFSYDVKMKEKGDIPEGYSVSREKKERFSLILESASTNQTSMYLCASSLPGQGAYEQYFGPGTRLTVT.

The sample holds a few counts of this clone. This chain connects TRBV5-1 to TRBJ1-2; D is undetermined. Germline lookup yields CDR1 SGHRS and CDR2 YFSETQ. CDR3 length: 14 residues. V gave up 3 bases and J gave up 0 bases, with 9 bases separating them. CDR3 in DNA: TGCGCCAGCAGCTCCGGGTCCCCTAACTATGGCTACACCTTC. The encoded protein is CASSSGSPNYGYTF.

This chain links TRBV4-3 with TRBJ2-1; 8 nucleotides align to TRBD2. The length of the CDR3 is 16 residues. CDR1 is LGHNA and CDR2 is YSLEER in the germline V gene. With 0 bases clipped from V and 8 bases from J, the junction kept 9 bases outside the gene matches. CDR3 loop: CASSQDLPSGSDEQFF. The CDR3 coding sequence is TGCGCCAGCAGCCAAGATCTCCCTAGCGGGTCGGATGAGCAGTTCTTC.

This chain links TRBV30 with TRBJ2-3; tentatively, D is TRBD2 (5 bases). Trimming left V 0 bases short and J 4 bases short, with 8 bases between. The CDR3 is 13 residues long. From germline, CDR1 is GTSNPN and CDR2 SVGIG (reference sequence). The CDR3 reads CAWSVRRADTQYF. For the CDR3, the DNA is TGTGCCTGGAGTGTACGGCGGGCAGATACGCAGTATTTT.

This clone was found once. The chain is built from TRBV6-6 and TRBJ1-4, with a possible D match to TRBD1 (5 bases). Trimming took off 7 bases at V and 2 bases at J, with 14 bases between the two ends. The CDR3 extends over 15 amino acids. Germline CDR1 reads MNHNY; CDR2 reads SVGAGI (reference sequence). DNA for the CDR3: TGTGCCAGCAAAAGGGGCCCCGCGACTAATGAAAAACTGTTTTTT. This codes for CASKRGPATNEKLFF.

V usage is TRBV6-2 or TRBV6-3 and J usage is TRBJ2-1; TRBD2 is a possible D gene (6 bases). This CDR3 is 15 amino acids long. Germline V gene sequence: CDR1 MNHEY, CDR2 SVGEGT. V gave up 5 bases and J gave up 6 bases, with 17 bases separating them. The CDR3 DNA follows: TGTGCCAGCAGTCTTCGGGACTCGCGTGGCAATGAGCAGTTCTTC. Its translation is CASSLRDSRGNEQFF.

This chain connects TRBV10-1 to TRBJ2-6, with D unclear. Trimming removed 0 bases at V and 0 bases at J, with 15 bases between. Germline assignment: CDR1 WNHNN and CDR2 SYGVQD (reference sequence). The length of the CDR3 is 19 residues. The CDR3 spells CASSESSRSHFSGANVLTF. In nucleotides, the CDR3 is TGCGCCAGCAGTGAGTCGTCGAGGTCTCACTTCTCTGGGGCCAACGTCCTGACTTTC.